A selection of T cell receptor beta chains follows, all from one sample in a study of long-term antiretroviral therapy in people with HIV. Assay used: immunoSEQ multiplex PCR; TCRdb lists only in-frame clones, some missing. In the table there are about 28,000 clones, approximately 80% of which are singletons. This sample comprised unsorted PBMCs, obtained 3 years after starting antiretroviral therapy. The receptor set was obtained from a middle-aged man with HIV. Each CDR3 is given with its conserved first and last residue. D genes are given only for firm matches. Not all rows give a size; the values are once, few, many and, for expanded clones, a class.

clone_size: -
v_call: TRBV7-8
d_call: -
j_call: TRBJ1-5
cdr3_aa: CASSLLHRSDQPQHF

clone_size: -
v_call: TRBV14
d_call: -
j_call: TRBJ2-5
cdr3_aa: CASSQGSPTGRTQYF

clone_size: -
v_call: TRBV7-6
d_call: -
j_call: TRBJ2-7
cdr3_aa: CASRHERPPGYEQYF

clone_size: -
v_call: TRBV28
d_call: -
j_call: TRBJ2-3
cdr3_aa: CASSTSGDHTDTQYF

clone_size: -
v_call: TRBV2
d_call: -
j_call: TRBJ2-1
cdr3_aa: CASRSGTPLEQFF

clone_size: -
v_call: TRBV5-1
d_call: TRBD2
j_call: TRBJ2-1
cdr3_aa: CASSFLAGAPSPDEQFF

clone_size: -
v_call: TRBV7-2
d_call: -
j_call: TRBJ2-5
cdr3_aa: CASSLGGGGETQYF

clone_size: -
v_call: TRBV7-9
d_call: -
j_call: TRBJ2-5
cdr3_aa: CASSSRNQETQYF

clone_size: few
v_call: TRBV7-6
d_call: -
j_call: TRBJ1-5
cdr3_aa: CASSLSGAGNQPQHF

clone_size: -
v_call: TRBV28
d_call: -
j_call: TRBJ2-7
cdr3_aa: CASSLLESLGTEQYF